A selection of T cell receptor beta chains follows, all from one sample in a study of shared clonotypes between healthy human individuals. The repertoire was sequenced with immunoSEQ multiplex PCR; TCRdb's copy has only in-frame clones and lacks some. The sample includes around 510,000 clones, around 96% seen only once; the top ten take 0.055% to 0.075%. Sequenced input: naive CD4+ T cells sorted from blood. The receptors stem from a woman aged 25-40 years in good health. The CDR3 runs from the conserved cysteine through the conserved F or W. A D gene is named only where the DNA matches it firmly. Rows may omit the clone size; those that give it use once, few, many or a size class.

CASSFWDRVRTYEQYF	TGTGCCAGCAGTTTCTGGGACAGGGTTAGGACCTACGAGCAGTACTTC	-	TRBD1	TRBV28	TRBJ2-7
CASSFAGAPGPQHF	TGTGCCAGCAGCTTTGCGGGGGCCCCCGGGCCCCAGCATTTT	-	-	TRBV5-4	TRBJ1-5
CASSLNTGTGELFF	TGTGCCAGCAGCTTAAACACGGGAACCGGGGAGCTGTTTTTT	once	-	TRBV7-3	TRBJ2-2
CASSYGLAGAYEQYF	TGTGCCAGCAGTTACGGACTAGCGGGAGCCTACGAGCAGTACTTC	-	TRBD2	TRBV28	TRBJ2-7
CASRAGTSGANVLTF	TGCGCCAGCAGAGCTGGAACCTCTGGGGCCAACGTCCTGACTTTC	-	-	TRBV10-2	TRBJ2-6
CASRVQPQETQYF	TGTGCCAGCAGGGTACAGCCACAAGAGACCCAGTACTTC	once	-	TRBV28	TRBJ2-5
CASSIPSGTDTEAFF	TGTGCCAGTAGTATCCCCTCCGGCACTGACACTGAAGCTTTCTTT	-	-	TRBV19	TRBJ1-1
CAILSGTGGKDTQYF	TGTGCCATTCTTTCCGGGACAGGGGGTAAGGATACGCAGTATTTT	-	TRBD1	TRBV28	TRBJ2-3
CASRLNPEGGELFF	TGCGCCAGCAGGTTAAACCCAGAGGGCGGGGAGCTGTTTTTT	-	-	TRBV5-1	TRBJ2-2
CASSPKMNTEAFF	TGTGCCAGCAGCCCAAAAATGAACACTGAAGCTTTCTTT	-	-	TRBV28	TRBJ1-1
CASSPGQGVIGELFF	TGTGCCAGCTCACCTGGACAGGGGGTGATCGGGGAGCTGTTTTTT	-	TRBD1	TRBV18	TRBJ2-2
CASSLALAGVYEQYF	TGTGCCAGCAGCTTAGCCTTAGCGGGAGTCTACGAGCAGTACTTC	-	TRBD2	TRBV11-2	TRBJ2-7
CSVQTSGRAPDTQYF	TGCAGCGTCCAGACTAGCGGGAGGGCCCCAGATACGCAGTATTTT	-	TRBD2	TRBV29-1	TRBJ2-3